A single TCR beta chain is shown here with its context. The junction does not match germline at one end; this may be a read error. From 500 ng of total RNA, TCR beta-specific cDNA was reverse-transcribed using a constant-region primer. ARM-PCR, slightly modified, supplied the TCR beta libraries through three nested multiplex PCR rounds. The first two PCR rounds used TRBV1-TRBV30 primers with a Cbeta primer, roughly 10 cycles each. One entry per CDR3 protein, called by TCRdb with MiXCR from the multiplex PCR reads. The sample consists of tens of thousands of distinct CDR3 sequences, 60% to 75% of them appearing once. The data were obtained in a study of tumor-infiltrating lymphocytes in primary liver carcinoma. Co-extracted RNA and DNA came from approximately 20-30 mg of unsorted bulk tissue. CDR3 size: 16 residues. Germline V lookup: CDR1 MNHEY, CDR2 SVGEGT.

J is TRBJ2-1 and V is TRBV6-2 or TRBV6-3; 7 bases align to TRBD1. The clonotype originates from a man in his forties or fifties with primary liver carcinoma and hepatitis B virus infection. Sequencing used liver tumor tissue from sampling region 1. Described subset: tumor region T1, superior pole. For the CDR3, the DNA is TGTGCCAGAAGTTACTACTTACAGGGGACATACAATGAGCAGTTCTTC. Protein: CARSYYLQGTYNEQFF.